This entry lists 12 T cell receptor beta chains sequenced from one sample in a study of OX40 agonist ivuxolimab in advanced cancers. The protocol was immunoSEQ multiplex PCR, while the TCRdb copy is restricted to in-frame clones and leaves out a portion. The sample carries some 80,000 clones, approximately 84% recorded once. The starting material was CD4+ or CD8+ T cells sorted from blood, obtained in a trial of the OX40 agonist ivuxolimab. The receptors originated from an adult with an advanced solid tumor such as melanoma, head and neck, liver or kidney cancer.

The chain links TRBV27 to TRBJ1-2; maybe TRBD1 (5 bases). This CDR3 has 13 residues. Per germline, CDR1 MNHEY and CDR2 SMNVEV (reference sequence). Trimming left V 6 bases short and J 8 bases short, with 16 bases between. The CDR3 region is CASSLTLGGGYTF. The CDR3 DNA follows: TGTGCCAGCAGCCTAACGTTGGGGGGGGGCTACACCTTC.

This chain uses TRBV19 with TRBJ1-5; TRBD1 agrees at 7 bases. The CDR3 runs 16 residues. J was trimmed by 1 base and V by 2 bases; bases with no gene match: 5. Germline V gene sequence: CDR1 LNHDA, CDR2 SQIVND (reference sequence). The DNA for the CDR3 is TGTGCCAGTAGTATACAGGAGACAGGGAGCAATCAGCCCCAGCATTTT. It specifies CASSIQETGSNQPQHF.

On this clone itself: A junction end diverges from the germline sequence, so it may reflect a read error. This chain uses TRBV11-2 with TRBJ1-1; tentative D call: TRBD1 (5 bases). Germline assignment: CDR1 SGHAT and CDR2 FQNNGV. The CDR3 has 15 amino acids. The CDR3 spells CASSQVRAGGTEAFF. Written as DNA, the CDR3 is TGCGCCAGCAGCCAAGTACGGGCGGGGGGCACTGAAGCTTTCTTT.

About this clone itself: This sample includes further DNA sequences coding for the same CDR3. The chain couples TRBV20-1 to TRBJ2-3; no clear D gene. Germline CDR1 and CDR2: DFQATT and SNEGSKA (reference sequence). The CDR3 spans 11 residues. V gave up 5 bases and J gave up 4 bases, with 7 bases separating them. The CDR3 here is CSAPRSDTQYF. CDR3 sequence (DNA): TGCAGTGCTCCCCGATCAGATACGCAGTATTTT.

The V call is TRBV6-5, the J call TRBJ1-1, with a tentative D call TRBD1 (6 bases). The CDR3 is 15 residues long. Trimming left V 7 bases short and J 0 bases short, with 15 bases between. In germline, CDR1 is MNHEY, CDR2 SVGAGI. The CDR3 DNA is TGTGCCAGCACCCTCAGGGGCGGGTTGAACACTGAAGCTTTCTTT. Translating it yields CASTLRGGLNTEAFF.

The V call is TRBV30, the J call TRBJ2-5; no firm D call. There are 11 residues in the CDR3. Germline CDR1 is GTSNPN and CDR2 is SVGIG (reference sequence). The V end lost 2 bases, the J end lost 5 bases, and 6 bases lay between the germline ends. The CDR3 region has the DNA TGTGCCTGGAGTCAAGCCGAGACCCAGTACTTC. Amino acid sequence: CAWSQAETQYF.

This rearrangement joins TRBV7-6 to TRBJ1-5; D is unresolved. The V end was cut by 1 base, the J end by 6 bases, with 10 bases between. CDR3 length equals 14 residues. Germline loops: CDR1 SGHVS, CDR2 FNYEAQ. The CDR3: CASSLGPVGQPQHF. The CDR3 DNA reads as TGTGCCAGCAGCTTAGGCCCAGTGGGTCAGCCCCAGCATTTT.

The rearrangement links TRBV27 to TRBJ2-7; tentatively, D is TRBD1 (6 bases). Deletions cut 3 bases from V and 1 base from J, with 13 bases between. Germline V lookup: CDR1 MNHEY, CDR2 SMNVEV (reference sequence). This CDR3 has 15 amino acids. The DNA for the CDR3 is TGTGCCAGCAGTTTTAGAGGGCAGGGGTCCTACGAGCAGTACTTC. This translates into CASSFRGQGSYEQYF.

The V call is TRBV6-6, the J call TRBJ1-5, with D possibly TRBD1 on 5 matching bases. Germline values: CDR1 MNHNY, CDR2 SVGAGI (reference sequence). This CDR3 contains 15 residues. Trimming removed 6 bases at V and 1 base at J, with 13 bases between. DNA of the CDR3: TGTGCCAGCAGAGACTTGGGGCAGAGCAATCAGCCCCAGCATTTT. This translates into CASRDLGQSNQPQHF.

The chain couples TRBV15 to TRBJ1-5, with D unresolved. Germline-derived CDR1 and CDR2 are LNHNV and YYDKDF (reference sequence). The CDR3 totals 12 residues. Trimming removed 4 bases at V and 2 bases at J, with 3 bases between. CDR3 loop: CATSKGNQPQHF. CDR3 nucleotide sequence: TGTGCCACCAGCAAGGGCAATCAGCCCCAGCATTTT. Filled out from reference TRBV15 and TRBJ1-5, the complete variable domain reads DAMVIQNPRYQVTQFGKPVTLSCSQTLNHNVMYWYQQKSSQAPKLLFHYYDKDFNNEADTPDNFQSRRPNTSFCFLDIRSPGLGDTAMYLCATSKGNQPQHFGDGTRLSIL.

This chain uses TRBV4-3 with TRBJ1-1; possibly TRBD1 for D (5 bases). CDR3 size: 14 residues. Trimming took off 1 base at V and 3 bases at J, with 9 bases between the two ends. In germline, CDR1 is LGHNA, CDR2 YSLEER. Here the CDR3 DNA reads TGCGCCAGCAGCCAAGGACAGTTGGACACTGAAGCTTTCTTT. The encoded protein is CASSQGQLDTEAFF.

The sample holds a few counts of this clone. This chain links TRBV5-1 with TRBJ2-7; the D gene is possibly TRBD2 (6 bases). Between the trimmed V and J ends, which lost 0 bases and 5 bases, there was a span of 21 bases. There are 17 residues in the CDR3. Germline-derived CDR1 and CDR2 are SGHRS and YFSETQ. The CDR3 spells CASSLEGPLAWGDEQYF. The CDR3 DNA sequence: TGCGCCAGCAGCTTGGAGGGGCCCCTAGCGTGGGGGGACGAGCAGTACTTC.